This TCR beta chain comes out of a study of shared clonotypes between healthy human individuals. Germline assignment: CDR1 SGHDT and CDR2 YYEEEE. V was clipped by 0 bases and J by 5 bases; unmatched bases: 6. The CDR3 totals 16 residues. Sequencing was performed with immunoSEQ multiplex PCR; in TCRdb, only in-frame clones are kept and a portion is missing. The data show 2.3 million or so clones, with about 92% seen just once and 0.39% held by the top ten. Participating donors were healthy, HIV-negative adults free of recent acute infections or vaccinations. Division of CD4+ cells produced a CD45RA+ naive subset and a CD45RA-negative memory subset. About this clone: Its cognate antigen is unknown.

The study's findings and limits: Across subsets, estimated richness was generally greater for naive than for memory populations.

This chain links TRBV5-6 with TRBJ1-2, with 11 bases identical to TRBD1. What was sequenced was naive CD4+ T cells from PBMCs. The subset here: CD45RA+ positively selected. The clonotype comes from a man aged 18 to 29 in good health. Some clones in this sample may be carry-over from other donors' samples. CDR3 amino acids: CASSLADRGHSYGYTF. The CDR3 nucleotides read TGTGCCAGCAGCTTGGCGGACAGGGGGCATTCGTATGGCTACACCTTC.